The 27 T cell receptor beta chains below all came from one sample that was sequenced in a study of monozygotic twins with inflammatory bowel disease. TCRdb reprocessed the 5' RACE reads, with one entry per CDR3 protein and no DNA. Here the sample table reports around 220,000 distinct CDR3 sequences. Sequenced material: blood. The receptors shown here come from a human donor with ulcerative colitis or Crohn's disease, or a healthy co-twin of an affected twin (not recorded which).

The chain joins TRBV10-3 to TRBJ2-3. The CDR3 loop spans 13 amino acids. Germline CDR1 is ENHRY and CDR2 is SYGVKD. The CDR3 reads CAISEPRTDTQYF.

The rearrangement links TRBV6-2 or TRBV6-3 to TRBJ2-5; TCRdb names TRBD1, which stays unverified in the absence of DNA. The CDR3 runs 12 residues. Germline lookup yields CDR1 MNHEY and CDR2 SVGEGT. CDR3 amino acids: CATGQNQETQYF.

The chain uses TRBV5-1 and TRBJ2-3; the TCRdb D gene call, TRBD2, has no DNA to confirm it. Per germline, CDR1 SGHRS and CDR2 YFSETQ. CDR3 size: 14 residues. The CDR3 sequence is CASSFSGSTDTQYF.

The genes are TRBV28 and TRBJ1-5. The CDR3 covers 15 residues. Germline-derived CDR1 and CDR2 are MDHEN and SYDVKM. The CDR3 reads CASSLWGNSNQPQHF.

The V and J genes are TRBV15 and TRBJ2-1; the TCRdb D gene call, TRBD2, has no DNA to confirm it. Germline V gene sequence: CDR1 LNHNV, CDR2 YYDKDF (reference sequence). The CDR3 runs 16 residues. Here the CDR3 reads CATSREGGGRVDEQFF.

The rearrangement joins TRBV7-9 to TRBJ2-2. CDR3 length equals 13 residues. CDR1 is SEHNR and CDR2 is FQNEAQ in the germline V gene (reference sequence). The CDR3: CASLRTNTGELFF.

This sequence joins TRBV18 and TRBJ2-7; the D call of TRBD2 rests on TCRdb alone, since no DNA is present to check it. The CDR3 loop spans 15 amino acids. From germline, CDR1 is KGHSH and CDR2 LQKENI. The chain's CDR3 is CASSPQAPRSYEQYF.

The gene calls are TRBV10-3 and TRBJ1-3. This CDR3 has 16 residues. Germline V lookup: CDR1 ENHRY, CDR2 SYGVKD. CDR3 residues: CAISESGDSSGNTIYF.

V and J are TRBV20-1 and TRBJ1-5. There are 13 residues in the CDR3. Germline V gene lookup returns CDR1 DFQATT and CDR2 SNEGSKA (reference sequence). The CDR3 spells CSARADSNQPQHF.

This rearrangement joins TRBV20-1 to TRBJ2-3; absent DNA, TCRdb's TRBD2 call cannot be checked. The CDR3 totals 16 residues. CDR1 DFQATT and CDR2 SNEGSKA come from the germline V gene (reference sequence). CDR3 sequence: CSAAPRTSGRTDTQYF.

CDR3 residues: CASSPRTGNTGELFF. The rearrangement links TRBV7-3 to TRBJ2-2; the D call of TRBD1 rests on TCRdb alone, since no DNA is present to check it. This CDR3 region has 15 residues. Germline V gives CDR1 SGHTA, CDR2 FQGTGA.

The V and J genes are TRBV18 and TRBJ1-4. CDR1 is KGHSH and CDR2 is LQKENI in the germline V gene. CDR3 length equals 15 residues. CDR3 residues: CASSPSREFYEKLFF.

The V and J genes are TRBV19 and TRBJ2-1; TCRdb calls TRBD1, which cannot be checked without DNA. The CDR3 covers 13 residues. Germline CDR1 is LNHDA and CDR2 is SQIVND (reference sequence). CDR3 residues: CASSMGTGNEQFF.

The V and J genes are TRBV5-5 and TRBJ1-5; with no DNA, the TCRdb D assignment of TRBD1 cannot be verified. The germline V gene encodes CDR1 SGHKS and CDR2 YYEKEE (reference sequence). The CDR3 runs 15 residues. The CDR3 here is CASREDIFSNQPQHF.

The CDR3 reads CASSAAPGQGASGYTF. V is TRBV5-1 and J is TRBJ1-2; as DNA is missing, the TRBD1 call by TCRdb cannot be tested. Germline CDR1 SGHRS, CDR2 YFSETQ. The CDR3 consists of 16 residues.

CDR3: CSVDSGKATEAFF. V usage is TRBV29-1 and J usage is TRBJ1-1. Germline V gene lookup returns CDR1 SQVTM and CDR2 ANQGSEA. CDR3 length: 13 residues.

This chain links TRBV6-1 with TRBJ1-5. Per the germline V gene, CDR1 is MNHNS and CDR2 is SASEGT. The CDR3 has 15 amino acids. CDR3 residues: CASRTGPRGNQPQHF.

The chain is built from TRBV6-2 or TRBV6-3 and TRBJ2-7; lacking DNA, the TRBD2 call made by TCRdb goes unchecked. This CDR3 spans 18 amino acids. Germline CDR1 MNHEY, CDR2 SVGEGT. This CDR3 reads CASSYPQDRDWSSYEQYF.

The V and J genes are TRBV6-6 and TRBJ2-5; TCRdb calls TRBD2, which cannot be checked without DNA. This CDR3 is built from 13 residues. The germline gives CDR1 MNHNY, CDR2 SVGAGI (reference sequence). CDR3 region: CASTLGYQETQYF.

The V and J genes are TRBV4-2 and TRBJ1-4. The CDR3 covers 17 residues. Germline lookup yields CDR1 LGHNA and CDR2 YNFKEQ. This CDR3 is CASSQEMQLSLNEKLFF.

The chain recombines TRBV4-3 with TRBJ1-1; TCRdb lists TRBD1, though no DNA is available to test this call. There are 15 residues in the CDR3. Germline V gene sequence: CDR1 LGHNA, CDR2 YSLEER. This CDR3 is CASSQGAGSSTEAFF.

The chain has TRBV5-1 and TRBJ2-6; no DNA is available, so the TRBD1 call from TCRdb remains unchecked. Germline V gene sequence: CDR1 SGHRS, CDR2 YFSETQ. CDR3 size: 17 residues. The CDR3 sequence: CASRWTSGGSGANVLTF.

This chain joins TRBV6-5 and TRBJ1-5; with no DNA, the TCRdb D assignment of TRBD1 cannot be verified. Germline assignment: CDR1 MNHEY and CDR2 SVGAGI. The CDR3 consists of 15 residues. The CDR3 protein is CASSYDRQGTSPQHF.

The chain employs TRBV4-2 and TRBJ1-2. CDR3 size: 14 residues. From germline, CDR1 is LGHNA and CDR2 YNFKEQ. CDR3 sequence: CASSQGAEFYGYTF.

The rearrangement uses TRBV27 and TRBJ2-7; TCRdb outputs TRBD1, but without DNA this stays unchecked. The CDR3 covers 15 residues. Germline CDR1 reads MNHEY; CDR2 reads SMNVEV (reference sequence). CDR3 in amino acids: CASRPLAGPAYEQYF.

J is TRBJ2-7 and V is TRBV4-1. The CDR3 runs to 13 residues. The germline CDR1 and CDR2 sequences are MGHRA and YSYEKL. CDR3 region: CASSQLDPYEQYF.

The CDR3 here is CASSLYGVTEAFF. The chain uses TRBV5-1 and TRBJ1-1. Germline lookup yields CDR1 SGHRS and CDR2 YFSETQ. The CDR3 consists of 13 residues. Variable domain in full (rest from reference TRBV5-1 and TRBJ1-1): KAGVTQTPRYLIKTRGQQVTLSCSPISGHRSVSWYQQTPGQGLQFLFEYFSETQRNKGNFPGRFSGRQFSNSRSEMNVSTLELGDSALYLCASSLYGVTEAFFGQGTRLTVV.